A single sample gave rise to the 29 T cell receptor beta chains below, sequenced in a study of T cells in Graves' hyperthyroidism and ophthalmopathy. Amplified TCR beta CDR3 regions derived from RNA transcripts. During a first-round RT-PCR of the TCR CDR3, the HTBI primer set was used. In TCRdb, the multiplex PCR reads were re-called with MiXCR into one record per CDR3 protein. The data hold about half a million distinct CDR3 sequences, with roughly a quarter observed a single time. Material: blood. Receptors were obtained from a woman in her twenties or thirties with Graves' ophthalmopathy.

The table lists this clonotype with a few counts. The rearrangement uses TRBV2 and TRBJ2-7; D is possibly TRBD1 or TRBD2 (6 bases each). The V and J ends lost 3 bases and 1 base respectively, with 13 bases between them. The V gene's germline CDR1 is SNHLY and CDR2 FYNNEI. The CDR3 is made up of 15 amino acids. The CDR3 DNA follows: TGTGCCAGCAGTGATGGGAGGACAGAATCCTACGAGCAGTACTTC. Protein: CASSDGRTESYEQYF.

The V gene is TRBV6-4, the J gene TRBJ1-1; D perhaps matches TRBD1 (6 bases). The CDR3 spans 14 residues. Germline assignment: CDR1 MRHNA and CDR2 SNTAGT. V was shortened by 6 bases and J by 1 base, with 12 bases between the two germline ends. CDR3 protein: CASRPGEANTEAFF. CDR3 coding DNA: TGTGCCAGCAGGCCAGGGGAAGCGAACACTGAAGCTTTCTTT.

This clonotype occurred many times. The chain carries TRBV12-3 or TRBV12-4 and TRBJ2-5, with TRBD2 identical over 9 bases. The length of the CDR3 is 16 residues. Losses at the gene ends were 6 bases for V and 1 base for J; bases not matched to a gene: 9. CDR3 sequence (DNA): TGTGCCAGCAGGGCGGGGGTAGCGGGGGCCCAAGAGACCCAGTACTTC. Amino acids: CASRAGVAGAQETQYF.

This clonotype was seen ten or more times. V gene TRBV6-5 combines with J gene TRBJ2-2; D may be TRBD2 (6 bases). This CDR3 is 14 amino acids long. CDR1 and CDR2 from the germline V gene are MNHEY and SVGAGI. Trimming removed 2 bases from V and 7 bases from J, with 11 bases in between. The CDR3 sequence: CASSYVRGHGELFF. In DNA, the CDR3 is TGTGCCAGCAGTTACGTGCGGGGTCACGGGGAGCTGTTTTTT.

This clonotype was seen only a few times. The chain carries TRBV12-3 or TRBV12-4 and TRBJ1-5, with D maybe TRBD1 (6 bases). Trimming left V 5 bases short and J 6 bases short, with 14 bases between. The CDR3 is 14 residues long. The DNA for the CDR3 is TGTGCCAGCAGTCTTAAACAGGGCTCTCAGCCCCAGCATTTT. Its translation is CASSLKQGSQPQHF.

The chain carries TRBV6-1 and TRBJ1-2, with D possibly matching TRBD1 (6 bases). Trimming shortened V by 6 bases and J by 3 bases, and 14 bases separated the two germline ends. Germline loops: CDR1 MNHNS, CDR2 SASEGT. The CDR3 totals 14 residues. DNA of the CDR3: TGTGCCAGCAGCCCGACAGGTTTGGACTATGGCTACACCTTC. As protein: CASSPTGLDYGYTF.

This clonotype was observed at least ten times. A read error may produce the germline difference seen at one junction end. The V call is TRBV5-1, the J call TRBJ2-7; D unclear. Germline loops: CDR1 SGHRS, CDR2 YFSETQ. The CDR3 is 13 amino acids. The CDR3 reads CASSSQSSYEQYF. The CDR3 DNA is TGTGCCAGCAGCTCACAAAGCTCCTACGAGCAGTACTTC.

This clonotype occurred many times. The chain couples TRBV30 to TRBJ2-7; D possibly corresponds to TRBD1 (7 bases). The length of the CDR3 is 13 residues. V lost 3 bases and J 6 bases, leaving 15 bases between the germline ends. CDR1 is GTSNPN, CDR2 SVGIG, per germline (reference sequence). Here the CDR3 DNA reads TGTGCCTGGAGGGGGGGACAGTTCGCCGAGCAGTACTTC. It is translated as CAWRGGQFAEQYF.

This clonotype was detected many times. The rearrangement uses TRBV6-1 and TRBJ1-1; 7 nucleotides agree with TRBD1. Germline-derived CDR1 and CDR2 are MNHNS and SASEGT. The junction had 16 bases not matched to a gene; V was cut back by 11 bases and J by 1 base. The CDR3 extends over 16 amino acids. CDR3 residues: CAGMVGLGGANTEAFF. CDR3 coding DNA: TGTGCCGGCATGGTAGGGTTAGGGGGCGCGAACACTGAAGCTTTCTTT.

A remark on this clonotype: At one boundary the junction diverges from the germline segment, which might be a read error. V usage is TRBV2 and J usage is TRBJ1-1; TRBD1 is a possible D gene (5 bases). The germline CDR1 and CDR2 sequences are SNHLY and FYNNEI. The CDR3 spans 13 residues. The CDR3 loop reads CASTAGLNTEACF. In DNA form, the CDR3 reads TGTGCCAGCACAGCAGGGCTGAACACTGAAGCTTGCTTT. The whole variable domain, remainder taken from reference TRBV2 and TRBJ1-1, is EPEVTQTPSHQVTQMGQEVILRCVPISNHLYFYWYRQILGQKVEFLVSFYNNEISEKSEIFDDQFSVERPDGSNFTLKIRSTKLEDSAMYFCASTAGLNTEACFGQGTRLTVV.

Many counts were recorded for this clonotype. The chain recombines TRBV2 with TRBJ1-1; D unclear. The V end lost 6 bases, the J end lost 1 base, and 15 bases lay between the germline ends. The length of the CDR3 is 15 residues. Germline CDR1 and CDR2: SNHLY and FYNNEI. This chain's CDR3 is CASSPVDFANTEAFF. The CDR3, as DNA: TGTGCCAGCAGCCCAGTGGACTTTGCGAACACTGAAGCTTTCTTT.

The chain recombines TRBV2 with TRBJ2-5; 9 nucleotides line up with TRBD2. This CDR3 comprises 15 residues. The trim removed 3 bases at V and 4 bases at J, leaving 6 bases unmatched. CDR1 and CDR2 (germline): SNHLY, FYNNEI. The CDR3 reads CASSDGGGAAETQYF. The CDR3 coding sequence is TGTGCCAGCAGTGACGGCGGGGGGGCAGCAGAGACCCAGTACTTC.

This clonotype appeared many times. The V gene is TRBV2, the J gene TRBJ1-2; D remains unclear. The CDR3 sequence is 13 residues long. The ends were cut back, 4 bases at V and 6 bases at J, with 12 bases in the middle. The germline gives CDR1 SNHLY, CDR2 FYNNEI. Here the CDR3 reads CASSVSGYHGYTF. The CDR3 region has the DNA TGTGCCAGCAGTGTGAGCGGGTACCATGGCTACACCTTC.

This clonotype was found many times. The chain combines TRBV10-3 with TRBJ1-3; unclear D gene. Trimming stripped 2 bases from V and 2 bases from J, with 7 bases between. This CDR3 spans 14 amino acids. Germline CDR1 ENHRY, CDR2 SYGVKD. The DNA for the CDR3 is TGTGCCATCAGTGAGCCAGGAGCTGGAAACACCATATATTTT. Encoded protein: CAISEPGAGNTIYF.

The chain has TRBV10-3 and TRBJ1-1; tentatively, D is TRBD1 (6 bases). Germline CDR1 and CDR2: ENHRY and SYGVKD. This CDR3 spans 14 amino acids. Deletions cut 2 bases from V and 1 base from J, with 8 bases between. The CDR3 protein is CAISETGPNTEAFF. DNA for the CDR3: TGTGCCATCAGTGAGACAGGGCCGAACACTGAAGCTTTCTTT.

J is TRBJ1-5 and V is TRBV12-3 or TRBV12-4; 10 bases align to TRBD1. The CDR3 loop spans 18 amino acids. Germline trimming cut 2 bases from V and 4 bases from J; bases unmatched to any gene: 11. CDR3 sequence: CASSLLNRDRGGNQPQHF. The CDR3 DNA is TGTGCCAGCAGTTTACTAAACCGGGACAGGGGAGGTAATCAGCCCCAGCATTTT.

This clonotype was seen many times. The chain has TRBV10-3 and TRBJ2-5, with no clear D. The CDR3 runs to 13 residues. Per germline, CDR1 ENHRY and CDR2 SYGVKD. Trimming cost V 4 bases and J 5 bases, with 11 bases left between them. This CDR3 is CAISGTSRETQYF. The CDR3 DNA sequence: TGTGCCATCAGTGGGACCTCAAGGGAGACCCAGTACTTC.

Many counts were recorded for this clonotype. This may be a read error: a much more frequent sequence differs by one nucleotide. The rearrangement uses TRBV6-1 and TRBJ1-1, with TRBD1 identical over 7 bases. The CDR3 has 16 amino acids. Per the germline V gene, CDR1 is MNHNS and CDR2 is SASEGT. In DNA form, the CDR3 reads TGTGCCAGCTTCCCCGACAGGGCTCCAGGGAACACTGAAGCTTCCTTT. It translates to CASFPDRAPGNTEASF.

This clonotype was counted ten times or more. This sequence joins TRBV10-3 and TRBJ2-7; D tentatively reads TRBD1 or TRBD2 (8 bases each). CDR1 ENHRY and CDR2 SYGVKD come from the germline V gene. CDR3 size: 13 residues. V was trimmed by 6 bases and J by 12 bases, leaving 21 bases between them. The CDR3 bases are TGTGCCATCAGCGGGGGGGACAGGACGGCCGCGTACTTC. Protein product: CAISGGDRTAAYF.

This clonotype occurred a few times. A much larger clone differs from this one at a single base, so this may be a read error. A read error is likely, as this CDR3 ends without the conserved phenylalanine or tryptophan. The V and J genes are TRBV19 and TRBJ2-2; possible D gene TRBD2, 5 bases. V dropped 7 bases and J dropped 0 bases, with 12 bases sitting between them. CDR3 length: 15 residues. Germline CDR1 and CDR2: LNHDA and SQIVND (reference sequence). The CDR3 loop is CASTRGSANTGELFL. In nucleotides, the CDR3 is TGTGCCAGTACCCGGGGATCAGCGAACACCGGGGAGCTGTTTTTG.

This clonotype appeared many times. This CDR3 is CASSIGASARYGYTF. The CDR3 nucleotides are TGTGCCAGTAGTATAGGAGCCTCGGCACGGTATGGCTACACCTTC. V gene TRBV19 combines with J gene TRBJ1-2, with no clear D. This CDR3 comprises 15 residues. Trimming left V 1 base short and J 5 bases short, with 14 bases between. Germline V gene sequence: CDR1 LNHDA, CDR2 SQIVND (reference sequence).

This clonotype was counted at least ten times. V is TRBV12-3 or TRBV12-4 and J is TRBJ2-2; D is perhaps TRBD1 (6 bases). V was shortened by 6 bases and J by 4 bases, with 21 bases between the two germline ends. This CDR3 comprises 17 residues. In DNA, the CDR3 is TGTGCCAGCAGGTCAAGGCAGGGGAGCCGACCCACCGGGGAGCTGTTTTTT. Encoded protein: CASRSRQGSRPTGELFF.

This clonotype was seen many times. The CDR3 region is CATSDRDNTDTQYF. For the CDR3, the DNA is TGTGCCACCAGTGACCGGGACAACACAGATACGCAGTATTTT. V is TRBV24-1 and J is TRBJ2-3; maybe TRBD1 (6 bases). The V gene's germline CDR1 is KGHDR and CDR2 SFDVKD. V was trimmed by 4 bases and J by 2 bases, leaving 9 bases between them. CDR3 size: 14 residues.

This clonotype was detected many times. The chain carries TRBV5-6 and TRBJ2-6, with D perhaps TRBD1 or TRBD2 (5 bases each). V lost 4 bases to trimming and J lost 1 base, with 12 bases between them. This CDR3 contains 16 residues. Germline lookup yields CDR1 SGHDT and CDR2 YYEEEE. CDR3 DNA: TGTGCCAGCAGCCCGGGGCCGGGATCTGGGGCCAACGTCCTGACTTTC. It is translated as CASSPGPGSGANVLTF. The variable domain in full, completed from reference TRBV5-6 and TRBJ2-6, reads DAGVTQSPTHLIKTRGQQVTLRCSPKSGHDTVSWYQQALGQGPQFIFQYYEEEERQRGNFPDRFSGHQFPNYSSELNVNALLLGDSALYLCASSPGPGSGANVLTFGAGSRLTVL.

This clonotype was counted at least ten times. The CDR3 reads CSVEYGEVSAFF. CDR3 in DNA: TGCAGCGTTGAGTATGGGGAGGTATCGGCTTTCTTT. The chain employs TRBV29-1 and TRBJ1-1; D is ambiguous. V was clipped by 3 bases and J by 11 bases, with 16 bases between them. In germline, CDR1 is SQVTM, CDR2 ANQGSEA. The CDR3 has 12 amino acids.

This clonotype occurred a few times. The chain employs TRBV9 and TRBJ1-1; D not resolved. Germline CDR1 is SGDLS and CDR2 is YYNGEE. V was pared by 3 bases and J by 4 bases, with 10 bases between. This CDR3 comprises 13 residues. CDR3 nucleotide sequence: TGTGCCAGCAGCGGGGGTGGGGTCACTGAAGCTTTCTTT. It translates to CASSGGGVTEAFF.

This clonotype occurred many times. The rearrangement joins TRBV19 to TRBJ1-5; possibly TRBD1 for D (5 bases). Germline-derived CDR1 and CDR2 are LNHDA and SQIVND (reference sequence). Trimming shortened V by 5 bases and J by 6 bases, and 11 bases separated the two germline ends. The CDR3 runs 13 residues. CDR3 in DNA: TGTGCCAGTAGTGATTTCGGGACTCAGCCCCAGCATTTT. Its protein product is CASSDFGTQPQHF. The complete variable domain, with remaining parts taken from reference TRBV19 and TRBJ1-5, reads DGGITQSPKYLFRKEGQNVTLSCEQNLNHDAMYWYRQDPGQGLRLIYYSQIVNDFQKGDIAEGYSVSREKKESFPLTVTSAQKNPTAFYLCASSDFGTQPQHFGDGTRLSIL.

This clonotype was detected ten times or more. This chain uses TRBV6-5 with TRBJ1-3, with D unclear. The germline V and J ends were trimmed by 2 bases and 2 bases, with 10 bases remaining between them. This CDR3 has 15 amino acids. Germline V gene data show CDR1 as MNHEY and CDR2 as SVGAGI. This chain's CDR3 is CASSYRGRTGNTIYF. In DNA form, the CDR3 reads TGTGCCAGCAGTTACAGAGGGAGAACTGGAAACACCATATATTTT.

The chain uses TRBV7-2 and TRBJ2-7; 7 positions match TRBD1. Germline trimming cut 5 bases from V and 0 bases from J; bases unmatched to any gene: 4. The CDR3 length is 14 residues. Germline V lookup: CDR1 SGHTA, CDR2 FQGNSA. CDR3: CASSHGQVSYEQYF. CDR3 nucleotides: TGTGCCAGCAGCCATGGACAGGTCTCCTACGAGCAGTACTTC.